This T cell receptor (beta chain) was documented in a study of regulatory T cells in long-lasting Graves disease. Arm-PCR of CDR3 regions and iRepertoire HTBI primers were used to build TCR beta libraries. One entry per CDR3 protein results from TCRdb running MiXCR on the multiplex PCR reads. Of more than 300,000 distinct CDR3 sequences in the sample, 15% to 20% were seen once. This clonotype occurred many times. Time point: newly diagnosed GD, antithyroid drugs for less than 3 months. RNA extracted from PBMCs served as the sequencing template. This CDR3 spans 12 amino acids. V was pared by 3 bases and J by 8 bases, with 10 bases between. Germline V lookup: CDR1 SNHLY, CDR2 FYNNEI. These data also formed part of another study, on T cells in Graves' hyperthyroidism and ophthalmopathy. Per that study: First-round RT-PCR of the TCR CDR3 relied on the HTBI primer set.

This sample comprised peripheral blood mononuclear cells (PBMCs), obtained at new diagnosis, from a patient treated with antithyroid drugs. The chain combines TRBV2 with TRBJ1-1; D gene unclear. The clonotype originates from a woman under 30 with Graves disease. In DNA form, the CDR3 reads TGTGCCAGCAGTGAGAGGGTGGCCGAAGCTTTCTTT. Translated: CASSERVAEAFF.